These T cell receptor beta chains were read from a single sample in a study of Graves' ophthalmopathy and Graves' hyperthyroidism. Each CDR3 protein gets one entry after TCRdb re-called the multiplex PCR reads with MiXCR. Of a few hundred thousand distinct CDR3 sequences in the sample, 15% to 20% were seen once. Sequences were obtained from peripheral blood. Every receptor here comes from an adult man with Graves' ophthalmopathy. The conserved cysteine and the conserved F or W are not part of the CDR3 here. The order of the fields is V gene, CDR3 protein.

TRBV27 ASSQRISTRHGYN
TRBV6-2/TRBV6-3 ASSYPETEYQETQY
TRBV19 ASSIRSGLAGGGHEQF
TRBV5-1 ASSRAGTGVHEQY
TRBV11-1 ASSLTSGRVNAGELF
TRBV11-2 ASSLVWGQGSYEQY
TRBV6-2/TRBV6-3 ASITGTGVYEQY
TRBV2 ASSRTLEQY
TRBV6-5 ASTLLEGGVTEAF
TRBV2 ASSVRGRTEAF
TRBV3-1 ASKTANYGYT
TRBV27 ASSFGRLPSRSPLH
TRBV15 ATSSMRGDTEAF
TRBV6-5 ASGPRGRIANYGYT
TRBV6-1 ASGTYGTEAF
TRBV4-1 ASSQVTSGETQY
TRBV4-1 ASSQLNIQY
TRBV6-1 ASQGEGEAF
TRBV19 ASSQDRANYGYT
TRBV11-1 ASIRPGSLNSPLH
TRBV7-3 ASSLKGVGNSPLH
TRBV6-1 ASNFGATTKESPLH
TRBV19 ASSIPSRDSYGYT
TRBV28 ASSFGGQGYYGYT
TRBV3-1 ASSQDPETQY
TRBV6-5 ASSYPSGGEIGDGYT